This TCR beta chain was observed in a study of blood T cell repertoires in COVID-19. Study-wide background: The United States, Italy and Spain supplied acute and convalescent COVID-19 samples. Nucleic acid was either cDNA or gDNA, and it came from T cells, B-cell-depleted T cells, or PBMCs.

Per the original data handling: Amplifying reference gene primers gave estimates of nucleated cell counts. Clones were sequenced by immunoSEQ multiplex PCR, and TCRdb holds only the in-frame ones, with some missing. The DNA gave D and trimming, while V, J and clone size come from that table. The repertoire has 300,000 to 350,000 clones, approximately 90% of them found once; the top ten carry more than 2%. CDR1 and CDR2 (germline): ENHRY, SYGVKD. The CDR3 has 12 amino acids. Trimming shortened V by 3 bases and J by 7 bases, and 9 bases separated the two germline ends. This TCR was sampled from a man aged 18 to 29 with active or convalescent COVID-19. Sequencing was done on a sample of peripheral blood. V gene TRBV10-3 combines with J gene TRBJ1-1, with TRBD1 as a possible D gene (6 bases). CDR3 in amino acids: CAISEGGIEAFF. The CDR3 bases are TGTGCCATCAGTGAAGGGGGTATTGAAGCTTTCTTT.